These 18 T cell receptor beta chains share one sample of origin, sequenced in a study of blood T cell repertoires in COVID-19. Assay used: immunoSEQ multiplex PCR; TCRdb lists only in-frame clones, some missing. There are about 20,000 clones in the sample; about 89% occur only once, and around 7.7% lies in the top ten. The material sequenced was peripheral blood. These receptors were taken from a woman in her fifties or sixties with active COVID-19.

The gene calls are TRBV15 and TRBJ2-1, with a tentative D call TRBD2 (7 bases). The CDR3 consists of 16 residues. Trimming pared 0 bases from V and 5 bases from J, leaving 14 bases between. Germline V gene lookup returns CDR1 LNHNV and CDR2 YYDKDF (reference sequence). The CDR3 spells CATSRDRGGGNNEQFF. CDR3 bases: TGTGCCACCAGCAGAGATCGTGGGGGGGGCAACAATGAGCAGTTCTTC.

The chain links TRBV7-2 to TRBJ2-1, with 12 bases fitting TRBD2. V gave up 3 bases and J gave up 6 bases; unmatched junction bases: 3. Germline loops: CDR1 SGHTA, CDR2 FQGNSA. The CDR3 length is 15 residues. This CDR3 reads CASSFPSGGANEQFF. Written as DNA, the CDR3 is TGTGCCAGCAGCTTTCCTAGCGGGGGGGCCAATGAGCAGTTCTTC. The complete variable domain, with remaining parts taken from reference TRBV7-2 and TRBJ2-1, reads GAGVSQSPSNKVTEKGKDVELRCDPISGHTALYWYRQSLGQGLEFLIYFQGNSAPDKSGLPSDRFSAERTGGSVSTLTIQRTQQEDSAVYLCASSFPSGGANEQFFGPGTRLTVL.

CDR3 coding DNA: TGTGCCAGCAGCGAGACAGGGTCTGGGGCCAACGTCCTGACTTTC. Translating gives CASSETGSGANVLTF. This sequence joins TRBV13 and TRBJ2-6; 7 bases are shared with TRBD1. The CDR3 loop spans 15 amino acids. Germline V CDR1 and CDR2: PRHDT, FYEKMQ (reference sequence). V lost 5 bases to trimming and J lost 1 base; unmatched junction nucleotides: 2.

The chain carries TRBV9 and TRBJ1-1; D unclear. V was clipped by 2 bases and J by 3 bases, with 8 bases between them. Germline assignment: CDR1 SGDLS and CDR2 YYNGEE. The CDR3 is 13 amino acids. The CDR3 nucleotides are TGTGCCAGCAGCGTCGACTGGTACACTGAAGCTTTCTTT. Translating it yields CASSVDWYTEAFF.

In its sample, this clone was seen once. The chain joins TRBV5-6 to TRBJ1-2; tentatively, D is TRBD1 (6 bases). V was trimmed by 0 bases and J by 5 bases, leaving 14 bases between them. Looked up from germline, CDR1 is SGHDT and CDR2 is YYEEEE. The CDR3 spans 15 residues. The CDR3 DNA is TGTGCCAGCAGCTTGGGCCCGGGACACCTTTATGGCTACACCTTC. Protein: CASSLGPGHLYGYTF.

This chain uses TRBV2 with TRBJ1-6; D is undetermined. The germline V gene encodes CDR1 SNHLY and CDR2 FYNNEI. CDR3 length equals 16 residues. The V gene lost 4 bases and the J gene lost 4 bases, with 14 bases spanning the gap. The CDR3, as DNA: TGTGCCAGCAGTGTTACCGGGTCGGGATATAATTCACCCCTCCACTTT. This encodes CASSVTGSGYNSPLHF. The full variable domain, with the rest looked up from reference TRBV2 and TRBJ1-6, is EPEVTQTPSHQVTQMGQEVILRCVPISNHLYFYWYRQILGQKVEFLVSFYNNEISEKSEIFDDQFSVERPDGSNFTLKIRSTKLEDSAMYFCASSVTGSGYNSPLHFGNGTRLTVT.

The rearrangement links TRBV12-5 to TRBJ2-7, with D maybe TRBD2 (5 bases). Trimming cost V 1 base and J 8 bases, with 18 bases left between them. The CDR3 is 15 amino acids. Germline V gene data show CDR1 as LGHNT and CDR2 as FRNRAP. Here the CDR3 DNA reads TGTGCTAGTGGTTTGGACGAGGGAAGTATCCCAAAGCAGTACTTC. It yields the protein CASGLDEGSIPKQYF.

In its sample, this clone was seen a few times. V is TRBV5-5 and J is TRBJ1-6; D may be TRBD1 (6 bases). Germline V CDR1 and CDR2: SGHKS, YYEKEE (reference sequence). Trimming removed 6 bases from V and 8 bases from J, with 12 bases in between. The CDR3 consists of 13 residues. In nucleotides, the CDR3 is TGTGCCAGCAACAGGGATCGGGATTCACCCCTCCACTTT. Encoded protein: CASNRDRDSPLHF.

This clone was seen only a few times. The chain has TRBV19 and TRBJ2-3, with TRBD2 matching over 7 bases. Per germline, CDR1 LNHDA and CDR2 SQIVND (reference sequence). V shed 1 base, J shed 3 bases, and the junction held 1 base outside the gene matches. There are 14 residues in the CDR3. The CDR3 sequence is CASSIAGGTDTQYF. CDR3 in DNA: TGTGCCAGTAGTATAGCGGGGGGTACAGATACGCAGTATTTT.

The chain recombines TRBV5-1 with TRBJ2-5, with D tentatively TRBD1 (5 bases). Germline loops: CDR1 SGHRS, CDR2 YFSETQ. The CDR3 spans 12 residues. The V end lost 7 bases, the J end lost 5 bases, and 12 bases lay between the germline ends. CDR3 DNA sequence: TGCGCCAGCTTTGACAGTGGCGAGACCCAGTACTTC. It yields the protein CASFDSGETQYF.

The J gene is TRBJ2-1, the V gene TRBV9; 7 positions match TRBD1. The CDR3 has 16 amino acids. V was pared by 1 base and J by 7 bases, with 11 bases of the junction left unmatched. The germline gives CDR1 SGDLS, CDR2 YYNGEE. The CDR3, as DNA: TGTGCCAGCAGCGTATCGACAGGGTTCCCCGAGAATGAGCAGTTCTTC. The encoded protein is CASSVSTGFPENEQFF. Complete variable domain (other parts from reference TRBV9 and TRBJ2-1): DSGVTQTPKHLITATGQRVTLRCSPRSGDLSVYWYQQSLDQGLQFLIQYYNGEERAKGNILERFSAQQFPDLHSELNLSSLELGDSALYFCASSVSTGFPENEQFFGPGTRLTVL.

The chain uses TRBV7-2 and TRBJ2-7, with a weak D call TRBD2 (6 bases). The CDR3 is 17 residues long. V was shortened by 1 base and J by 3 bases, with 19 bases between the two germline ends. Germline CDR1 reads SGHTA; CDR2 reads FQGNSA. The CDR3 DNA follows: TGTGCCAGCAGCTTAGAGTCTAGCGACCCCCTGGGCTACGAGCAGTACTTC. This encodes CASSLESSDPLGYEQYF.

The V call is TRBV6-5, the J call TRBJ2-3; possible D gene TRBD2, 6 bases. The CDR3 is made up of 15 amino acids. Trimming took 6 bases from V and 2 from J, leaving 15 bases between them. Germline V lookup: CDR1 MNHEY, CDR2 SVGAGI. CDR3 sequence reads: CASRPGTGDTDTQYF. CDR3 bases: TGTGCCAGCAGACCCGGGACGGGGGACACAGATACGCAGTATTTT.

This chain links TRBV5-8 with TRBJ2-3, with TRBD2 matching 8 bases. V was pared by 0 bases and J by 5 bases, with 5 bases of the junction left unmatched. The CDR3 sequence is 15 residues long. The germline gives CDR1 SGHTS, CDR2 YDEGEE. The CDR3 region has the DNA TGTGCCAGCAGCTTGGTGACGGGGGGGCAAGATACGCAGTATTTT. Translated, it gives CASSLVTGGQDTQYF.

This clone was recorded once. The rearrangement links TRBV6-1 to TRBJ2-3, with D possibly being TRBD2 (6 bases). The germline V and J ends were trimmed by 7 bases and 2 bases, with 10 bases remaining between them. The CDR3 sequence is 13 residues long. From germline, CDR1 is MNHNS and CDR2 SASEGT. The CDR3 is CASTDYHTDTQYF. Written as DNA, the CDR3 is TGTGCCAGCACGGACTATCACACAGATACGCAGTATTTT.

This clone was seen a single time. One end of the junction varies from germline; a read error may be responsible. The chain carries TRBV3-1 (or the pseudogene TRBV3-2) and TRBJ2-2; TRBD2 might be the D (5 bases). CDR1 LGHDT and CDR2 YNNKEL come from the germline V gene (reference sequence). The CDR3 is 16 residues long. DNA for the CDR3: TGTGCCAGCAGCCAAGTAAACCCCGGGAACTCCGGGGAGCTGTTTTTT. Its translation is CASSQVNPGNSGELFF.

This chain uses TRBV5-1 with TRBJ2-7; possible D gene TRBD2, 5 bases. This CDR3 region has 17 residues. Deletions cut 4 bases from V and 3 bases from J, with 23 bases between. Germline CDR1 is SGHRS and CDR2 is YFSETQ. The CDR3: CASSRGGVRGQIYEQYF. CDR3 coding DNA: TGCGCCAGCAGCCGGGGTGGGGTCCGAGGGCAAATCTACGAGCAGTACTTC.

The chain is built from TRBV9 and TRBJ2-5, with 7 bases identical to TRBD2. Losses at the gene ends were 3 bases for V and 5 bases for J; bases not matched to a gene: 16. Germline V gives CDR1 SGDLS, CDR2 YYNGEE. CDR3 length equals 17 residues. CDR3: CASSAFMGGDLRETQYF. The CDR3 DNA follows: TGTGCCAGCAGCGCCTTCATGGGGGGGGACCTACGGGAGACCCAGTACTTC.